This section outlines one T cell receptor beta chain sequence together with its context. This sample was included in a study of PD-L1 blockade in urothelial cancer. Study in general: Atezolizumab was started by patients at some point between 2012 and 2014 at 1,200 mg intravenously every 3 weeks. Male patients with bladder-origin urothelial cancer numbered about nine tenths of the roughly 30. Typically, measured as a median, blood samples had 130,000 to 150,000 T cells.

The CDR3 is 15 amino acids. Germline CDR1 is MDHEN and CDR2 is SYDVKM. Trimming left V 6 bases short and J 2 bases short, with 15 bases between. Some clones are missing from TCRdb's copy, which holds only in-frame ones; the method was immunoSEQ multiplex PCR. Of about 50,000 clones in the sample, about four fifths were seen once. Time point reported: peripheral blood 6 weeks after treatment start. Enrolled patients showed locally advanced or metastatic urothelial carcinoma. The chain links TRBV28 to TRBJ2-3, with a weak D call TRBD2 (5 bases). The sequenced sample was PBMCs, obtained around atezolizumab (anti-PD-L1) treatment. This TCR was sampled from a man between 65 and 85 years old with urothelial cancer. The CDR3 DNA follows: TGTGCCAGCAGCCCGGGGAGCGGCCTCACAGATACGCAGTATTTT. Encoded protein: CASSPGSGLTDTQYF.